This passage covers 21 T cell receptor beta chains from one sample sequenced in a study of OX40 agonist ivuxolimab in advanced cancers. TCRdb's copy holds only in-frame clones and misses some; the assay was immunoSEQ multiplex PCR. The sample records about 77,000 clones, around 83% being singletons. Sample: CD4+ or CD8+ T cells sorted from blood, taken in a trial of the OX40 agonist ivuxolimab. Every receptor here comes from an adult with an advanced solid tumor such as melanoma, head and neck, liver or kidney cancer.

This rearrangement joins TRBV5-1 to TRBJ2-2; tentatively, D is TRBD1 or TRBD2 (5 bases each). Germline CDR1 is SGHRS and CDR2 is YFSETQ. The ends were cut back, 7 bases at V and 4 bases at J, with 14 bases in the middle. The CDR3 extends over 14 amino acids. CDR3 in amino acids: CASSEGSGTGELFF. In DNA, the CDR3 is TGCGCCAGCTCAGAGGGGTCGGGCACCGGGGAGCTGTTTTTT.

The CDR3 reads CASSPQPGQGIGYEQYF. Here the CDR3 DNA reads TGTGCCAGCAGTCCTCAACCGGGACAGGGAATTGGCTACGAGCAGTACTTC. The chain couples TRBV28 to TRBJ2-7; 9 bases are a match to TRBD1. In germline, CDR1 is MDHEN, CDR2 SYDVKM. The CDR3 consists of 17 residues. Unmatched junction bases numbered 14, after V lost 5 bases and J lost 3 bases.

J is TRBJ2-3 and V is TRBV6-4; perhaps D is TRBD1 or TRBD2 (5 bases each). CDR3 length equals 13 residues. The V and J ends lost 5 bases and 6 bases respectively, with 12 bases between them. Germline-derived CDR1 and CDR2 are MRHNA and SNTAGT. The CDR3 nucleotides read TGTGCCAGCAGTTCCCAAGAGGGGGATACGCAGTATTTT. This gives the protein CASSSQEGDTQYF.

The CDR3 DNA sequence: TGTGCCAGCACCCGAGGACAGGGGACCGGGGAGCTGTTTTTT. Its protein product is CASTRGQGTGELFF. This chain joins TRBV6-1 and TRBJ2-2; TRBD1 agrees at 9 bases. Trimming cost V 7 bases and J 5 bases; bases outside gene matches: 5. The germline gives CDR1 MNHNS, CDR2 SASEGT. This CDR3 spans 14 amino acids.

The chain recombines TRBV7-9 with TRBJ1-1; D unresolved. Trimming removed 5 bases from V and 1 base from J, with 8 bases in between. The length of the CDR3 is 13 residues. Per germline, CDR1 SEHNR and CDR2 FQNEAQ (reference sequence). The CDR3 spells CASSRTENTEAFF. In DNA form, the CDR3 reads TGTGCCAGCAGCAGAACAGAGAACACTGAAGCTTTCTTT.

V gene TRBV7-9 combines with J gene TRBJ1-1, with D perhaps TRBD1 (6 bases). There are 14 residues in the CDR3. The germline V gene has CDR1 SEHNR and CDR2 FQNEAQ (reference sequence). V was pared by 4 bases and J by 4 bases, with 13 bases between. This chain's CDR3 is CASSSQGGGTEAFF. The CDR3 region has the DNA TGTGCCAGCAGCTCCCAGGGAGGGGGCACTGAAGCTTTCTTT.

The chain joins TRBV19 to TRBJ1-1; no clear D. Germline lookup yields CDR1 LNHDA and CDR2 SQIVND (reference sequence). This CDR3 spans 13 amino acids. V was cut by 9 bases and J by 6 bases, with 17 bases left in between. CDR3 DNA sequence: TGTGCCAGCACCTCTCCGGGGTTCGCTGAAGCTTTCTTT. This translates into CASTSPGFAEAFF.

This clone was seen just once. CDR3 in DNA: TGTGCCATCAGCCGGACCGTGAGCACAGATACGCAGTATTTT. It yields the protein CAISRTVSTDTQYF. This rearrangement joins TRBV10-3 to TRBJ2-3; unclear D gene. Germline CDR1 is ENHRY and CDR2 is SYGVKD. V lost 6 bases and J 0 bases, leaving 10 bases between the germline ends. This CDR3 region has 14 residues.

The chain recombines TRBV21-1 with TRBJ1-3; TRBD1 is taken as the D call from the table, unchecked against the DNA. TRBV21-1 has pseudogene status. This CDR3 region has 15 residues. CDR3 loop: CASTFRGTGGNTIYF. The DNA for the CDR3 is TGTGCCAGCACCTTCCGAGGGACAGGTGGAAACACCATATATTTT.

This clone occurred once. This rearrangement joins TRBV7-2 to TRBJ2-7, with 9 bases matching TRBD2. V lost 1 base, J lost 3 bases, and 10 bases stayed unmatched. CDR3 length equals 17 residues. From germline, CDR1 is SGHTA and CDR2 FQGNSA. In DNA, the CDR3 is TGTGCCAGCAGCTTAGTTACCGGGCTAGCGGGGAACTACGAGCAGTACTTC. Encoded protein: CASSLVTGLAGNYEQYF.

The V call is TRBV6-1, the J call TRBJ1-4; D remains unclear. V gave up 2 bases and J gave up 8 bases, with 9 bases separating them. The germline CDR1 and CDR2 sequences are MNHNS and SASEGT. The CDR3 contains 13 residues. The CDR3 reads CASSESDVEKLFF. DNA for the CDR3: TGTGCCAGCAGTGAAAGCGACGTCGAAAAACTGTTTTTT.

This sequence joins TRBV29-1 and TRBJ2-5; 10 bases match TRBD1. Germline CDR1 reads SQVTM; CDR2 reads ANQGSEA. Trimming at V came to 6 bases and at J to 5 bases, leaving 12 bases not matched to a gene. The CDR3 contains 15 residues. CDR3 bases: TGCAGCGTCGAATCCGGGACAGGGGATGAGGAGACCCAGTACTTC. Amino acids: CSVESGTGDEETQYF.

This chain uses TRBV7-9 with TRBJ2-7, with 10 bases lining up with TRBD1. Trimming took 1 base from V and 1 from J; bases not matched to a gene: 13. In germline, CDR1 is SEHNR, CDR2 FQNEAQ (reference sequence). This CDR3 contains 19 residues. The CDR3 DNA is TGTGCCAGCAGCTTAGTGAAGGTGGGACAGGGGCGGTTTTCCTACGAGCAGTACTTC. It encodes CASSLVKVGQGRFSYEQYF.

In its sample, this clone was seen once. This sequence joins TRBV2 and TRBJ1-2; unclear D gene. The germline gives CDR1 SNHLY, CDR2 FYNNEI. Trimming shortened V by 6 bases and J by 7 bases, and 18 bases separated the two germline ends. CDR3 length: 14 residues. For the CDR3, the DNA is TGTGCCAGCAGACCGGGGTCCTCCTCCGGTGGCTACACCTTC. Its protein is CASRPGSSSGGYTF.

This clone was counted once. The rearrangement uses TRBV7-2 and TRBJ2-3; D remains ambiguous. Trimming cost V 1 base and J 3 bases, with 5 bases left between them. CDR1 and CDR2 from the germline V gene are SGHTA and FQGNSA. This CDR3 has 13 residues. The CDR3 loop is CASSLDRTDTQYF. CDR3 DNA sequence: TGTGCCAGCAGCTTAGACCGAACAGATACGCAGTATTTT.

This chain links TRBV7-9 with TRBJ2-7; 13 bases fit TRBD2. V trimming: 5 bases; J trimming: 2 bases; junction bases outside the gene matches: 3. This CDR3 contains 15 residues. CDR1 and CDR2 from the germline V gene are SEHNR and FQNEAQ (reference sequence). The CDR3 coding sequence is TGTGCCAGCAGCCCGGGACTAGCGGGGCCCTACGAGCAGTACTTC. Protein product: CASSPGLAGPYEQYF. Full variable domain (missing parts from reference TRBV7-9 and TRBJ2-7): DTGVSQNPRHKITKRGQNVTFRCDPISEHNRLYWYRQTLGQGPEFLTYFQNEAQLEKSRLLSDRFSAERPKGSFSTLEIQRTEQGDSAMYLCASSPGLAGPYEQYFGPGTRLTVT.

This rearrangement joins TRBV19 to TRBJ2-6, with 7 bases identical to TRBD1. V gave up 6 bases and J gave up 7 bases; unmatched junction bases: 12. The CDR3 contains 16 residues. Looked up from germline, CDR1 is LNHDA and CDR2 is SQIVND (reference sequence). CDR3 nucleotides: TGTGCCAGTAGGCAACCGGGACAGATGTTTGCCAACGTCCTGACTTTC. Translation gives CASRQPGQMFANVLTF.

The chain is built from TRBV14 and TRBJ1-1; D not resolved. V gave up 0 bases and J gave up 4 bases, with 9 bases separating them. Germline CDR1 reads SGHDN; CDR2 reads FVKESK. The CDR3 sequence is 14 residues long. CDR3 region: CASSQDLGSTEAFF. The CDR3 DNA follows: TGTGCCAGCAGCCAAGATCTAGGGAGCACTGAAGCTTTCTTT.

J is TRBJ2-7 and V is TRBV21-1; the table gives TRBD2 as D, unverified against the DNA. TRBV21-1 is a pseudogene. The CDR3 runs to 19 residues. In DNA, the CDR3 is TGTGCCAGCAGACTTAGCCGATCGGCTAGCGGTCGTAGCTCCTACGAGCAGTACTTC. It translates to CASRLSRSASGRSSYEQYF.

This rearrangement joins TRBV7-2 to TRBJ2-3; TRBD1 might be the D (6 bases). Germline V gene lookup returns CDR1 SGHTA and CDR2 FQGNSA. V lost 5 bases, J lost 4 bases, and 22 bases lay in between. The CDR3 has 17 amino acids. For the CDR3, the DNA is TGTGCCAGCAGCCCTAGATTGGGGGCAGGGACCGCAGATACGCAGTATTTT. The encoded protein is CASSPRLGAGTADTQYF.

The rearrangement links TRBV27 to TRBJ2-7, with D perhaps TRBD1 (5 bases). Deletions cut 2 bases from V and 3 bases from J, with 8 bases between. Germline V lookup: CDR1 MNHEY, CDR2 SMNVEV (reference sequence). The CDR3 covers 13 residues. CDR3 DNA sequence: TGTGCCAGCAGTTTACCCGACAGCTACGAGCAGTACTTC. This gives the protein CASSLPDSYEQYF.